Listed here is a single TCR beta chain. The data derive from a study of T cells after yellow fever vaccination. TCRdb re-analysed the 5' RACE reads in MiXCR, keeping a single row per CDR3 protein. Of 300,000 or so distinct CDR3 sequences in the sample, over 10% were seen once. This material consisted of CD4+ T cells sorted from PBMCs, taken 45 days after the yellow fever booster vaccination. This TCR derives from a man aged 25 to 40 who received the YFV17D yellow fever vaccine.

CDR3 sequence: CSAPPGGKETQYF. For the CDR3, the DNA is TGCAGTGCCCCCCCAGGGGGCAAAGAGACCCAGTACTTC. The V call is TRBV20-1, the J call TRBJ2-5, with 8 bases lining up with TRBD1. The CDR3 has 13 residues. Germline V gene data show CDR1 as DFQATT and CDR2 as SNEGSKA (reference sequence). V lost 6 bases to trimming and J lost 3 bases; unmatched junction nucleotides: 6.